Shown below are 14 T cell receptor beta chains from a single sample sequenced in a study of T-cell reconstitution after alpha-beta-depleted transplantation in children. A TCRbeta library incorporating unique molecular identifiers was prepared. One entry per CDR3 protein, called by TCRdb with MiXCR from the PCR reads. The table lists hundreds of thousands of distinct CDR3 sequences, 15% to 20% of them singletons. The material was PBMCs, mostly from graft donor cells, obtained 360 days after TCRalphabeta/CD19-depleted stem cell transplant. The receptors stem from a male patient aged 5 to 17 who had a stem cell transplant for acute lymphoblastic leukemia, so the T cells may come from the graft donor.

The table lists this clonotype with a few counts. The chain employs TRBV7-3 and TRBJ2-5; D call uncertain. The CDR3 runs 13 residues. V gave up 2 bases and J gave up 4 bases, with 8 bases separating them. The V gene's germline CDR1 is SGHTA and CDR2 FQGTGA. The CDR3 DNA is TGTGCCAGCAGCTTATCTGGGTTAGAGACCCAGTACTTC. Protein sequence: CASSLSGLETQYF.

This clonotype has only a few counts. The chain is built from TRBV15 and TRBJ2-7; 10 nucleotides line up with TRBD1. The CDR3 is 15 residues long. J gave up 3 bases and V 1 base, and 3 bases lay outside the gene matches. Looked up from germline, CDR1 is LNHNV and CDR2 is YYDKDF (reference sequence). CDR3 in amino acids: CATSRGGQGIYEQYF. The CDR3 DNA follows: TGTGCCACCAGCAGAGGGGGACAGGGGATCTACGAGCAGTACTTC.

This clonotype occurred many times. This rearrangement joins TRBV5-4 to TRBJ2-5; possibly TRBD1 for D (6 bases). The CDR3 is 14 amino acids. The V end was cut by 0 bases, the J end by 11 bases, with 17 bases between. Germline CDR1 is SGHNT and CDR2 is YYREEE (reference sequence). CDR3 loop: CASSLVAGAIQQYF. CDR3 DNA: TGTGCCAGCAGCTTGGTAGCAGGGGCTATACAACAGTACTTC.

This clonotype has more than one count but fewer than ten. This chain joins TRBV5-5 and TRBJ2-7; TRBD1 might be the D (5 bases). Germline assignment: CDR1 SGHKS and CDR2 YYEKEE (reference sequence). With 6 bases removed from V and 3 bases from J, the gap between germline ends came to 16 bases. This CDR3 spans 14 amino acids. The CDR3 region has the DNA TGTGCCAGCATCCAGGGTCACTCGGGCTACGAGCAGTACTTC. This encodes CASIQGHSGYEQYF.

There are a few counts of this clonotype. This chain uses TRBV11-2 with TRBJ2-5; 11 nucleotides align to TRBD2. V lost 5 bases to trimming and J lost 4 bases; unmatched junction nucleotides: 6. CDR1 is SGHAT, CDR2 FQNNGV, per germline. This CDR3 comprises 15 residues. The CDR3: CASSAFSGRGETQYF. CDR3 in DNA: TGTGCCAGCAGCGCCTTTAGCGGGAGGGGAGAGACCCAGTACTTC.

Only a few counts were recorded for this clonotype. This chain uses TRBV7-4 with TRBJ2-7, with D maybe TRBD1 (6 bases). Germline assignment: CDR1 SGHVT and CDR2 SQSDAQ. Between the trimmed V and J ends, which lost 5 bases and 6 bases, there was a span of 14 bases. This CDR3 spans 13 amino acids. The CDR3 sequence is CASSILRGPEQYF. CDR3 nucleotides: TGTGCCAGCAGCATACTCAGGGGCCCCGAGCAGTACTTC.

The chain joins TRBV7-8 to TRBJ2-3; D ambiguous. The CDR3 has 16 residues. Germline V CDR1 and CDR2: SGHVS, FQNEAQ. The ends were cut back, 1 base at V and 0 bases at J, with 11 bases in the middle. The CDR3 reads CASSLGRLTSTDTQYF. The CDR3, as DNA: TGTGCCAGCAGCTTAGGGCGATTGACGAGCACAGATACGCAGTATTTT. The complete variable domain, with remaining parts taken from reference TRBV7-8 and TRBJ2-3, reads GAGVSQSPRYKVAKRGQDVALRCDPISGHVSLFWYQQALGQGPEFLTYFQNEAQLDKSGLPSDRFFAERPEGSVSTLKIQRTQQEDSAVYLCASSLGRLTSTDTQYFGPGTRLTVL.

This chain uses TRBV10-3 with TRBJ2-7; D is undetermined. Germline assignment: CDR1 ENHRY and CDR2 SYGVKD. This CDR3 is built from 12 residues. V gave up 4 bases and J gave up 3 bases, with 7 bases separating them. CDR3: CAISAAGYEQYF. In DNA, the CDR3 is TGTGCCATCAGTGCGGCAGGCTACGAGCAGTACTTC.

This clonotype was recorded at least ten times. The chain employs TRBV20-1 and TRBJ2-3; possibly TRBD1 for D (6 bases). Trimming shortened V by 0 bases and J by 0 bases, and 16 bases separated the two germline ends. This CDR3 comprises 17 residues. From germline, CDR1 is DFQATT and CDR2 SNEGSKA (reference sequence). CDR3 nucleotide sequence: TGCAGTGCTAGAGATGGCACAGGGATGTGGAGCACAGATACGCAGTATTTT. It specifies CSARDGTGMWSTDTQYF.

The V gene is TRBV9, the J gene TRBJ2-1; D is unresolved. CDR1 SGDLS and CDR2 YYNGEE come from the germline V gene. This CDR3 is built from 16 residues. Trimming removed 2 bases from V and 4 bases from J, with 16 bases in between. CDR3 in amino acids: CASSVLTVTPYNEQFF. The CDR3 DNA is TGTGCCAGCAGCGTCCTGACGGTAACTCCGTACAATGAGCAGTTCTTC.

This clonotype was seen only a few times. The chain links TRBV21-1 to TRBJ2-1; the D call in the table, TRBD1, was not verified against the DNA. TRBV21-1 is annotated as a pseudogene. The CDR3 has 17 amino acids. CDR3 amino acids: CASSKDVDREFGNEQFF. Here the CDR3 DNA reads TGTGCCAGCAGCAAAGACGTAGACAGGGAGTTCGGGAATGAGCAGTTCTTC.

This clonotype appeared a few times. The chain uses TRBV5-5 and TRBJ2-5; D tentatively fits TRBD1 or TRBD2 (7 bases each). The CDR3 is 14 amino acids. Trimming stripped 4 bases from V and 4 bases from J, with 14 bases between. Germline assignment: CDR1 SGHKS and CDR2 YYEKEE (reference sequence). The CDR3: CASSVTGRGETQYF. Written as DNA, the CDR3 is TGTGCCAGCAGCGTGACAGGGAGGGGAGAGACCCAGTACTTC. The entire variable domain, with the rest obtained from reference TRBV5-5 and TRBJ2-5, is as follows: DAGVTQSPTHLIKTRGQQVTLRCSPISGHKSVSWYQQVLGQGPQFIFQYYEKEERGRGNFPDRFSARQFPNYSSELNVNALLLGDSALYLCASSVTGRGETQYFGPGTRLLVL.

This clonotype was counted between two and nine times. The chain employs TRBV12-3 or TRBV12-4 and TRBJ2-4; D is unclear. The CDR3 runs to 14 residues. V dropped 4 bases and J dropped 5 bases, with 12 bases sitting between them. The CDR3 DNA follows: TGTGCCAGCAGTTCCCCCTTTTCTCAAAACATTCAGTACTTC. Its translation: CASSSPFSQNIQYF.

This clonotype was picked up many times. J is TRBJ2-1 and V is TRBV10-2, with D possibly matching TRBD2 (5 bases). This CDR3 is built from 12 residues. Trimming removed 8 bases at V and 6 bases at J, with 11 bases between. Germline CDR1 WSHSY, CDR2 SAAADI. For the CDR3, the DNA is TGCGCCAGCGGTGCGGGCGGCAATGAGCAGTTCTTC. Amino acid sequence: CASGAGGNEQFF.